The clone carrying this TCR beta chain came up many times. Time point denoted: newly diagnosed GD, antithyroid drugs for less than 3 months. There was RNA extracted from PBMCs, and the TCR library was made from it. The sample originates from a study of regulatory T cells in long-lasting Graves disease. CDR1 is SEHNR and CDR2 is FQNEAQ in the germline V gene (reference sequence). This CDR3 is 16 amino acids long. The ends were cut back, 1 base at V and 2 bases at J, with 13 bases in the middle. Through Arm-PCR of CDR3 regions and iRepertoire HTBI primers, TCR beta libraries were built. A single record per CDR3 protein comes from TCRdb applying MiXCR to the multiplex PCR reads. Among fewer than 550,000 distinct CDR3 sequences listed, 15% to 20% were seen once. This same sample was also part of a study on T cells in Graves' hyperthyroidism and ophthalmopathy.

The chain uses TRBV7-9 and TRBJ2-3; D is possibly TRBD2 (5 bases). Sequences were derived from peripheral blood mononuclear cells (PBMCs), sampled at new diagnosis, from a patient treated with antithyroid drugs. The receptor's source is a middle-aged woman with Graves disease. The CDR3 is CASSLVGEPFTDTQYF. DNA for the CDR3: TGTGCCAGCAGCTTAGTCGGGGAACCCTTCACAGATACGCAGTATTTT. The variable domain in full, completed from reference TRBV7-9 and TRBJ2-3, reads DTGVSQNPRHKITKRGQNVTFRCDPISEHNRLYWYRQTLGQGPEFLTYFQNEAQLEKSRLLSDRFSAERPKGSFSTLEIQRTEQGDSAMYLCASSLVGEPFTDTQYFGPGTRLTVL.